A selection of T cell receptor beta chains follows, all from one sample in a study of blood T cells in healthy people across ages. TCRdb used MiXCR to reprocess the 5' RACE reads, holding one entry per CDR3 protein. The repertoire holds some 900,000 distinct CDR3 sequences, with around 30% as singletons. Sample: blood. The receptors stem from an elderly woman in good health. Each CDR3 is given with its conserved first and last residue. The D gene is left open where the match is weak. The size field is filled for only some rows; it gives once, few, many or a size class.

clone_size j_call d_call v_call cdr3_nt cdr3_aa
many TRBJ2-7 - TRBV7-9 TGTGCCAGCAGCTTAGTCGGGATAACCTACGAGCAGTACTTC CASSLVGITYEQYF
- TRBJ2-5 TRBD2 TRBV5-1 TGCGCCAGCAGCTGGGGGACTAGCGGGGGGGCAGAGACCCAGTACTTC CASSWGTSGGAETQYF
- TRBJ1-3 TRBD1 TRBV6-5 TGTGCCAGCACCGACAGGGACCCTGGAAACATCATATATTTT CASTDRDPGNIIYF
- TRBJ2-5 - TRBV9 TGTGCCAGCAGCGTAGAGGCAATCCAAGAGACCCAGTACTTC CASSVEAIQETQYF
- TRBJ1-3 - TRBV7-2 TGTGCCAGCAGCTTAGGACCTTCCCAGGGGGGAAACACCATATATTTT CASSLGPSQGGNTIYF
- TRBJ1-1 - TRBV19 TGTGCCAGTAGTATAGGACAGCCGAACACTGAAGCTTTCTTT CASSIGQPNTEAFF
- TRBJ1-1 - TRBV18 TGTGCCAGCTCACCACCACTGTCGATAAGCACTGAAGCTTTCTTT CASSPPLSISTEAFF
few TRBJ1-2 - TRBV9 TGTGCCAGCAGCCCCACCCAGGGTGGTGGCTACACCTTC CASSPTQGGGYTF
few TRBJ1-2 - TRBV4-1 TGCGCCAGCAGCCAAGACCCGGGGACGGAGAGCTACACCTTC CASSQDPGTESYTF
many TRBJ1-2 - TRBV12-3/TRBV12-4 TGTGCCAGCAGCCCAGACGAGGGCTATGGCTACACCTTC CASSPDEGYGYTF
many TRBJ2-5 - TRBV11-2 TGTGCCAGCAGCACTATCTCGACCGCCGTTCAATCTCAAGAGACCCAGTACTTC CASSTISTAVQSQETQYF
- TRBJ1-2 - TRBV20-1 TGCAGTGCTAGAGATGGGGGGGGTTCTGGCTACACCTTC CSARDGGGSGYTF
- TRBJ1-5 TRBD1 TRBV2 TGTGCCAGCAGAACCGGGACAGCAGAGAGGGGCAATCAGCCCCAGCATTTT CASRTGTAERGNQPQHF
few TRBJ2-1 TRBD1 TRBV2 TGTGCCAGCAGTCGGGGACAGGGAAGAGCTTACAATGAGCAGTTCTTC CASSRGQGRAYNEQFF
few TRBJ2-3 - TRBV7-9 TGTGCCAGCGGCCTATCAGAAGGCACAGATACGCAGTATTTT CASGLSEGTDTQYF
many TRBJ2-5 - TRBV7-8 TGTGCCAGCGCAGAAGGGGGGGCGGGGACCCAGTACTTC CASAEGGAGTQYF
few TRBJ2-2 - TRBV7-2 TGTGCCAGCAGCTTAATTCAGGGAGTTGGCGGGGAGCTGTTTTTT CASSLIQGVGGELFF
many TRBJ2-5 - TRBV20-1 TGCAGTGCTAGAGTAGCGGAGGGGGGTGGGACCCAGTACTTC CSARVAEGGGTQYF
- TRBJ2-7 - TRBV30 TGTGCCTGGAACGCCGGGCCAAATTCATACGAGCAGTACTTC CAWNAGPNSYEQYF
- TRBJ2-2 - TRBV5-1 TGCGCCAGCAGCTTGGTGGTCACGGCCAACACCGGGGAGCTGTTTTTT CASSLVVTANTGELFF
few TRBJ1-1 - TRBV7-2 TGTGCCAGCAGCCCCAAGACAGGAAACACTGAAGCTTTCTTT CASSPKTGNTEAFF
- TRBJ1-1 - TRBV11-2 TGTGCCAGCAGCGCAGTACAGGGTACGAACACTGAAGCTTTCTTT CASSAVQGTNTEAFF
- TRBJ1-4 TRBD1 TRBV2 TGTGCCAGCAGTGTGCCGGGGACAGGGAAGGAAGAACTGTTTTTT CASSVPGTGKEELFF
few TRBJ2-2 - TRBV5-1 TGCGCCAGCAGCTTGGTAGCAGTATCCACCGGGGAGCTGTTTTTT CASSLVAVSTGELFF
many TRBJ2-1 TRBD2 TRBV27 TGTGCCAGCAGCTCCCGGACTAGCGGGGGGGCCAGCAATGAGCAGTTCTTC CASSSRTSGGASNEQFF
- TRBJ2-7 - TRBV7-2 TGTGCCAGCAGCCTAGGATATCAGGCGGCCTACGAGCAGTACTTC CASSLGYQAAYEQYF
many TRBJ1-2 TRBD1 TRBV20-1 TGCAGTGCGTACGACAGGGATGGCTACACCTTC CSAYDRDGYTF
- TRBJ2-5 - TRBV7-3 TGTGCCAGCAGCTTAGTCGGGCATTCAGAGACCCAGTACTTC CASSLVGHSETQYF